Below are 13 T cell receptor beta chains sequenced from a single sample in a study of CD8+ T cells in alopecia areata. The authors extracted RNA and reverse transcribed it into cDNA as the sequencing template. Clones were sequenced by immunoSEQ multiplex PCR, and TCRdb holds only the in-frame ones, with some missing. The table lists a few hundred thousand clones, roughly three fifths of them singletons. Sequencing was carried out using CD8+ T cells sorted from blood. The receptors were gathered from a human donor in good health.

This clone was seen only a few times. CDR3 nucleotide sequence: TGTGCCAGCAGTTTATCGGCCGGGAGCGACACCATATATTTT. It yields the protein CASSLSAGSDTIYF. The V call is TRBV27, the J call TRBJ1-3; D unclear. In germline, CDR1 is MNHEY, CDR2 SMNVEV (reference sequence). V was trimmed by 0 bases and J by 8 bases, leaving 11 bases between them. CDR3 size: 14 residues.

This clone was picked up a small number of times. The rearrangement joins TRBV4-1 to TRBJ1-1; D may be TRBD1 (5 bases). CDR1 is MGHRA, CDR2 YSYEKL, per germline. The CDR3 has 14 amino acids. Trimming left V 5 bases short and J 4 bases short, with 14 bases between. The chain's CDR3 is CASSFHQGVTEAFF. The CDR3 DNA follows: TGCGCCAGCAGCTTCCACCAGGGAGTCACTGAAGCTTTCTTT.

As DNA, the CDR3 is TGTGCCAGCAGTTTATCGGTAACAGGGGGAGCTTTCTTT. Amino acids: CASSLSVTGGAFF. The chain joins TRBV27 to TRBJ1-1; 8 bases are a match to TRBD1. Germline CDR1 MNHEY, CDR2 SMNVEV (reference sequence). Unmatched junction bases numbered 4, after V lost 0 bases and J lost 10 bases. The CDR3 is 13 residues long.

This rearrangement joins TRBV4-1 to TRBJ1-5; D gene uncertain. The CDR3 has 15 residues. The V end lost 3 bases, the J end lost 4 bases, and 13 bases lay between the germline ends. Germline V gene sequence: CDR1 MGHRA, CDR2 YSYEKL. The CDR3 DNA follows: TGCGCCAGCAGCCAGCAAGCCCTCCCGAATCAGCCCCAGCATTTT. It is translated as CASSQQALPNQPQHF.

Concerning this clone: The sample holds other DNA sequences that translate to the same CDR3. The gene calls are TRBV13 and TRBJ2-1, with D tentatively TRBD1 (5 bases). The length of the CDR3 is 13 residues. In germline, CDR1 is PRHDT, CDR2 FYEKMQ (reference sequence). V lost 2 bases to trimming and J lost 4 bases, with 6 bases between them. The CDR3 nucleotides are TGTGCCAGCAGCTTATCAGGGTACAATGAGCAGTTCTTC. Translating it yields CASSLSGYNEQFF.

The rearrangement uses TRBV13 and TRBJ2-7, with D unresolved. CDR3 length: 12 residues. Germline CDR1 and CDR2: PRHDT and FYEKMQ (reference sequence). The V end lost 5 bases, the J end lost 12 bases, and 17 bases lay between the germline ends. The CDR3 sequence is CASSPRGSYGYF. The DNA of the CDR3 is TGTGCCAGCAGCCCGCGAGGCTCCTATGGGTACTTC. Full variable domain (remainder filled in from reference TRBV13 and TRBJ2-7): AAGVIQSPRHLIKEKRETATLKCYPIPRHDTVYWYQQGPGQDPQFLISFYEKMQSDKGSIPDRFSAQQFSDYHSELNMSSLELGDSALYFCASSPRGSYGYFGPGTRLTVT.

This clone was seen a handful of times. The chain joins TRBV10-2 to TRBJ2-5, with D perhaps being TRBD1 or TRBD2 (6 bases each). The germline V and J ends were trimmed by 10 bases and 2 bases, with 20 bases remaining between them. Germline V gene data show CDR1 as WSHSY and CDR2 as SAAADI. The CDR3 consists of 15 residues. The CDR3 bases are TGCGCCACAAGGAGGGGGAGCAACCTTCAAGAGACCCAGTACTTC. Protein sequence: CATRRGSNLQETQYF.

V and J are TRBV13 and TRBJ2-3; the match to TRBD2 covers 7 bases. With V trimmed by 5 bases and J by 1 base, 12 bases remained unmatched. This CDR3 is 17 amino acids long. Looked up from germline, CDR1 is PRHDT and CDR2 is FYEKMQ (reference sequence). Here the CDR3 reads CASSTFRGRAGTDTQYF. In DNA, the CDR3 is TGTGCCAGCAGCACCTTCCGGGGGAGGGCGGGCACAGATACGCAGTATTTT.

The CDR3 protein is CASSWRQGDGYTF. CDR3 sequence (DNA): TGTGCCAGCAGTTGGAGACAGGGTGATGGCTACACCTTC. The genes are TRBV27 and TRBJ1-2; 7 bases match TRBD1. The CDR3 totals 13 residues. The V segment lost 4 bases and the J segment 6 bases; nucleotides outside the gene matches: 5. CDR1 is MNHEY and CDR2 is SMNVEV in the germline V gene (reference sequence).

V gene TRBV29-1 combines with J gene TRBJ2-7; a weak D match, TRBD2 (6 bases). This CDR3 has 18 amino acids. Germline V gene sequence: CDR1 SQVTM, CDR2 ANQGSEA. Trimming took 3 bases from V and 0 from J, leaving 24 bases between them. The CDR3 loop reads CSVEIRAAGIGSSYEQYF. The CDR3 DNA reads as TGCAGCGTTGAGATTCGGGCTGCAGGAATCGGGAGCTCCTACGAGCAGTACTTC.

The V gene is TRBV27, the J gene TRBJ2-7; 9 nucleotides align to TRBD1. This CDR3 spans 14 amino acids. Germline lookup yields CDR1 MNHEY and CDR2 SMNVEV (reference sequence). Unmatched junction bases numbered 6, after V lost 6 bases and J lost 3 bases. CDR3 nucleotides: TGTGCCAGCAGCCTCGCGGGACAGGGCTACGAGCAGTACTTC. It encodes CASSLAGQGYEQYF.

This chain links TRBV11-2 with TRBJ2-5; tentatively, D is TRBD2 (5 bases). The CDR3 extends over 17 amino acids. Per germline, CDR1 SGHAT and CDR2 FQNNGV. V lost 1 base to trimming and J lost 11 bases, with 26 bases between them. The CDR3 nucleotides read TGTGCCAGCAGCTTAGGACTCGGGAATATTCTCCCGCTCGGGCAGTACTTC. This encodes CASSLGLGNILPLGQYF. Looking up the rest from reference TRBV11-2 and TRBJ2-5 gives the full variable domain: EAGVAQSPRYKIIEKRQSVAFWCNPISGHATLYWYQQILGQGPKLLIQFQNNGVVDDSQLPKDRFSAERLKGVDSTLKIQPAKLEDSAVYLCASSLGLGNILPLGQYFGPGTRLLVL.

The chain uses TRBV27 and TRBJ2-2; D gene uncertain. This CDR3 has 15 residues. V lost 0 bases to trimming and J lost 7 bases, with 12 bases between them. CDR1 is MNHEY and CDR2 is SMNVEV in the germline V gene (reference sequence). CDR3 amino acids: CASSLSLPVDGELFF. CDR3 sequence (DNA): TGTGCCAGCAGTTTATCTTTACCGGTGGACGGGGAGCTGTTTTTT.